The text below deals with one T cell receptor beta chain. The antigen is unknown. Using CD45RO/CCR7/CD25/CD127/CD95/CD27, CD4+ naive, central memory, regulatory and stem cell-like memory cells were sorted. The V and J ends lost 4 bases and 5 bases, in that order; junction bases with no gene match: 7. Germline values: CDR1 SQVTM, CDR2 ANQGSEA. This CDR3 comprises 13 residues. The data were taken from a study of beta chain features in type 1 diabetes. Study conclusions and caveats: In comparison with healthy donors, patients had naive, central memory and Treg TCRB repertoires that appeared more similar. PCR might show a preference for shorter templates, equally across patients and controls. Type 1 diabetes patients had TCRB CDR3s that were shorter (moderately but significantly so) in all four CD4+ subsets.

Reverse transcription of all isolated RNA meant that expressed TCRB transcripts were sequenced. Clones were sequenced by immunoSEQ multiplex PCR, and TCRdb holds only the in-frame ones, with some missing. Of 600,000 or so clones in the sample, roughly 12% were seen once. J is TRBJ2-5 and V is TRBV29-1; 7 bases are a match to TRBD2. The sequencing sample was made of naive CD4+ T cells from blood. The TCR originated in a man aged 25 to 40 with type 1 diabetes. The CDR3 loop reads CSVATSRRETQYF. CDR3 coding DNA: TGCAGCGTTGCGACTAGCAGGCGGGAGACCCAGTACTTC.